A single T cell receptor (beta chain) is shown here with its context. The source of the sample is a study of blood T cell repertoires in COVID-19. For the study at large: Both acute and convalescent COVID-19 samples were obtained from the United States, Italy and Spain. Sources were T cells, B-cell-depleted T cells, or PBMCs; the material itself was cDNA or gDNA.

Germline V gives CDR1 LNHDA, CDR2 SQIVND (reference sequence). CDR3 size: 16 residues. V was shortened by 7 bases and J by 0 bases, with 16 bases between the two germline ends. Authors' processing steps: Quantification of nucleated cells was approximated via reference gene primer amplification. The table came from immunoSEQ multiplex PCR; TCRdb's copy has only in-frame clones and leaves some out. The DNA gave D and trimming, while V, J and clone size come from that table. The sample records 30,000 to 45,000 clones, 80% to 90% being singletons. The receptor was isolated from a human donor in a cohort sampled during active COVID-19. The sequenced sample consisted of peripheral blood. The chain is built from TRBV19 and TRBJ1-5; TRBD1 is a possible D gene (6 bases). The CDR3 spells CASTPRDIYSNQPQHF. In nucleotides, the CDR3 is TGTGCCAGTACCCCAAGGGACATCTATAGCAATCAGCCCCAGCATTTT.